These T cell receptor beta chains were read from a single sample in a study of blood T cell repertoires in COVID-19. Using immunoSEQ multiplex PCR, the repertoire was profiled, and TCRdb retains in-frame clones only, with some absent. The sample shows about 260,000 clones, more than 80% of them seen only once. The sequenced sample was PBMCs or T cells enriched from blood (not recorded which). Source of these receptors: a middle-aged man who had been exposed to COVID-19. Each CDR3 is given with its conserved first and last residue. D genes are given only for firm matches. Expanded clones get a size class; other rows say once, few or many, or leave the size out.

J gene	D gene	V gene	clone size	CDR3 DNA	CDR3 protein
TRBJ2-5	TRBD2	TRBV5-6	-	TGTGCCAGCAGCTTACGGGGGGAAGAGACCCAGTACTTC	CASSLRGEETQYF
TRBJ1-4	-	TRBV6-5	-	TGTGCCAGCAGATCAGGATCCCCCAGGGGAAAACTGTTTTTT	CASRSGSPRGKLFF
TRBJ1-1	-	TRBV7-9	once	TGTGCCAGCAGCTTCTCAGAGGGCACTGAAGCTTTCTTT	CASSFSEGTEAFF
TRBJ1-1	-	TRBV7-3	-	TGTGCCAGCAGTTCCTCACTTTACACTGAAGCTTTCTTT	CASSSSLYTEAFF
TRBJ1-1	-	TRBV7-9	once	TGTGCCAGCAGCTTAACGCAGGTCGGATGGTACACTGAAGCTTTCTTT	CASSLTQVGWYTEAFF
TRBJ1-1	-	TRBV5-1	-	TGCGCCAGCAGCTTTCGAGCACCCGAGGTGGCTTTCTTT	CASSFRAPEVAFF
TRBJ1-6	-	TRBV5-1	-	TGCGCCAGCAGCTTGGAACCAGGGGAACGTTCACCCCTCCACTTT	CASSLEPGERSPLHF
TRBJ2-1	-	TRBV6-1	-	TGTGCCAGCAGTGATTGGGCCAATGAGCAGTTCTTC	CASSDWANEQFF
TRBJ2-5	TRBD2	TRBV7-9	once	TGTGCCAGCAGCCCAGGACTAGCGGGAGGTGGGGAGACCCAGTACTTC	CASSPGLAGGGETQYF
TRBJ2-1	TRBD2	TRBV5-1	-	TGCGCCAGCAGCCTACTACCAGCTAGCGGAACCCACAATGAGCAGTTCTTC	CASSLLPASGTHNEQFF
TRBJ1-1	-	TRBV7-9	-	TGTGCCAGCAGACCCGGGACAAAGACCCCGAACACTGAAGCTTTCTTT	CASRPGTKTPNTEAFF
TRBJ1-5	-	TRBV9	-	TGTGCCAGCAGCGTAGTAGGGGATAGCAATCAGCCCCAGCATTTT	CASSVVGDSNQPQHF
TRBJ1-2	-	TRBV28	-	TGTGCCAGCAGCTATACGGAGGGCTACACCTTC	CASSYTEGYTF
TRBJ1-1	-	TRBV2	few	TGTGCCAGCAGCCCCCGGGTGGGCACTGAAGCTTTCTTT	CASSPRVGTEAFF
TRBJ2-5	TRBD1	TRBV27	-	TGTGCCAGCAGTTTGTGGGGGACAGGGCAAGAGACCCAGTACTTC	CASSLWGTGQETQYF
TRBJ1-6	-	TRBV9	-	TGTGCCAGCAGCGTAGCCCCAGTAGGAGGTTTGAGTTCACCCCTCCACTTT	CASSVAPVGGLSSPLHF